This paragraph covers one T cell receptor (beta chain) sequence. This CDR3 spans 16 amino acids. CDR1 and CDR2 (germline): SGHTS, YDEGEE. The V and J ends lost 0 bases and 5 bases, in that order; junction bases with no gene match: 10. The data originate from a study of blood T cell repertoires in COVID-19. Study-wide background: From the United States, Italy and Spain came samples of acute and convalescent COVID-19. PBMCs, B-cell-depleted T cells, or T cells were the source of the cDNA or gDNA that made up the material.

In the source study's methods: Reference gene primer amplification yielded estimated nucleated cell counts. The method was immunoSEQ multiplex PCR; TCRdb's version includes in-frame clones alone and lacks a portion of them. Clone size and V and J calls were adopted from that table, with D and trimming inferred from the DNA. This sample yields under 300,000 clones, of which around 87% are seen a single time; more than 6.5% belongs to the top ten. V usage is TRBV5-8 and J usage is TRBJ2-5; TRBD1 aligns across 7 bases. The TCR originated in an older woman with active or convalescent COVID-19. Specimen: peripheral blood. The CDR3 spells CASSLGNRQGRETQYF. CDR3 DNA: TGTGCCAGCAGCTTGGGGAACCGACAGGGTAGGGAGACCCAGTACTTC.